One sample yielded the 17 T cell receptor beta chains listed below, sequenced in a study of cytotoxic CD8 clonotypes in ibrutinib-treated CLL (dated by TCRdb to the early 2020s). Libraries were built with the immunoSEQ multiplex PCR assay. The table was pulled from immuneACCESS by TCRdb, which kept in-frame rearrangements only. Such tables lose some clones; where checked, under half of the loss comes from unresolved V genes, and the rest has no known cause. Present in this sample are fewer than 45,000 clones, approximately 45% of which were seen just once. The ten largest clones represent approximately 17% of the sample. This specimen was PBMCs, taken before ibrutinib treatment. Every receptor here comes from a human donor with chronic lymphocytic leukemia.

This clone has a handful of counts. The chain links TRBV4-1 to TRBJ2-7; D might be TRBD1 (6 bases). The CDR3 is 16 amino acids. Per germline, CDR1 MGHRA and CDR2 YSYEKL. V was clipped by 5 bases and J by 2 bases, with 19 bases between them. This CDR3 is CASSIHPGQLTYEQYF. CDR3 in DNA: TGCGCCAGCAGCATACATCCGGGACAACTGACCTACGAGCAGTACTTC.

This clone showed up just a few times. The CDR3 protein is CASSQERSYGYTF. CDR3 DNA sequence: TGTGCCAGCAGCCAAGAACGTTCCTATGGCTACACCTTC. The chain has TRBV14 and TRBJ1-2; D gene unclear. The germline V and J ends were trimmed by 0 bases and 4 bases, with 6 bases remaining between them. The CDR3 is 13 amino acids. Germline values: CDR1 SGHDN, CDR2 FVKESK.

This rearrangement joins TRBV27 to TRBJ2-6; no clear D gene. This CDR3 is built from 17 residues. Germline assignment: CDR1 MNHEY and CDR2 SMNVEV (reference sequence). The germline V and J ends were trimmed by 8 bases and 0 bases, with 17 bases remaining between them. DNA for the CDR3: TGTGCCAGCCGCAAGAGTTTAAGTTACTCTGGGGCCAACGTCCTGACTTTC. It codes for CASRKSLSYSGANVLTF.

This chain links TRBV2 with TRBJ2-1, with 7 bases matching TRBD1. This CDR3 has 14 residues. J lost 7 bases, V lost 7 bases, and 10 bases had no gene match. From germline, CDR1 is SNHLY and CDR2 FYNNEI. CDR3 amino acids: CASTGTDPWNEQFF. The CDR3, as DNA: TGTGCCAGCACCGGGACAGATCCTTGGAATGAGCAGTTCTTC.

V gene TRBV7-9 combines with J gene TRBJ1-1, with D perhaps TRBD1 (5 bases). The CDR3 has 13 residues. CDR1 and CDR2 (germline): SEHNR, FQNEAQ (reference sequence). V lost 1 base to trimming and J lost 5 bases, with 8 bases between them. CDR3 bases: TGTGCCAGCAGCTTAGTGGGGGATACTGAAGCTTTCTTT. Translating it yields CASSLVGDTEAFF.

The rearrangement uses TRBV25-1 and TRBJ2-5; D ambiguous. Per germline, CDR1 MGHDK and CDR2 SYGVNS. V shed 1 base and J shed 1 base, with 7 bases lying between them. This CDR3 spans 14 amino acids. Here the CDR3 reads CASSEWETQETQYF. In nucleotides, the CDR3 is TGTGCCAGCAGTGAATGGGAAACCCAAGAGACCCAGTACTTC.

DNA of the CDR3: TGCGCCAGCAGCTTGGTACTGGCGGCGCGGGATACGCAGTATTTT. Translated, it gives CASSLVLAARDTQYF. V and J are TRBV5-1 and TRBJ2-3; no clear D gene. CDR1 and CDR2 from the germline V gene are SGHRS and YFSETQ. V was shortened by 0 bases and J by 6 bases, with 14 bases between the two germline ends. The CDR3 has 15 amino acids.

The genes are TRBV6-5 and TRBJ2-3, with TRBD2 as a possible D gene (7 bases). Germline CDR1 MNHEY, CDR2 SVGAGI. The CDR3 runs 14 residues. Trimming took off 6 bases at V and 6 bases at J, with 16 bases between the two ends. The CDR3 sequence: CASSFRGAGDTQYF. As DNA, the CDR3 is TGTGCCAGCAGCTTTCGGGGGGCTGGGGATACGCAGTATTTT.

This clone was detected a few times. The V and J genes are TRBV2 and TRBJ1-2; 8 bases are a match to TRBD1. V was pared by 7 bases and J by 3 bases, with 10 bases of the junction left unmatched. Germline V gene lookup returns CDR1 SNHLY and CDR2 FYNNEI. The CDR3 is made up of 15 amino acids. CDR3: CASTRDRGVDYGYTF. In DNA, the CDR3 is TGTGCCAGCACGAGAGACAGGGGAGTAGACTATGGCTACACCTTC.

The chain is built from TRBV6-4 and TRBJ1-1, with D perhaps TRBD1 (6 bases). Germline CDR1 and CDR2: MRHNA and SNTAGT. Between the trimmed V and J ends, which lost 6 bases and 1 base, there was a span of 12 bases. The CDR3 consists of 14 residues. The CDR3 region is CASSPTGQNTEAFF. For the CDR3, the DNA is TGTGCCAGCAGCCCGACAGGACAGAACACTGAAGCTTTCTTT.

The chain joins TRBV6-5 to TRBJ1-2; D may be TRBD1 (6 bases). This CDR3 has 16 amino acids. The V gene's germline CDR1 is MNHEY and CDR2 SVGAGI. V was cut by 4 bases and J by 4 bases, with 19 bases left in between. The CDR3 protein is CASSWFSGAVPYGYTF. In DNA, the CDR3 is TGTGCCAGCAGTTGGTTTTCAGGGGCCGTCCCCTATGGCTACACCTTC.

The V and J genes are TRBV5-6 and TRBJ1-4; 9 bases are shared with TRBD1. CDR3 length equals 18 residues. V was clipped by 0 bases and J by 0 bases; unmatched bases: 6. The germline V gene encodes CDR1 SGHDT and CDR2 YYEEEE. CDR3 amino acids: CASSLEGQGGSTNEKLFF. CDR3 DNA: TGTGCCAGCAGCTTGGAGGGACAGGGCGGGTCAACTAATGAAAAACTGTTTTTT.

Only a few counts were recorded for this clone. The V call is TRBV5-1, the J call TRBJ2-7; D remains unclear. CDR3 length equals 15 residues. Between the trimmed V and J ends, which lost 0 bases and 6 bases, there was a span of 16 bases. Per germline, CDR1 SGHRS and CDR2 YFSETQ. The DNA for the CDR3 is TGCGCCAGCAGCTTGGCCCCAACCGTGACAAGCGAGCAGTACTTC. This gives the protein CASSLAPTVTSEQYF.

The chain uses TRBV5-1 and TRBJ1-1; tentatively, D is TRBD1 (6 bases). Germline CDR1 reads SGHRS; CDR2 reads YFSETQ. The CDR3 is 14 amino acids. The V end was cut by 1 base, the J end by 6 bases, with 13 bases between. CDR3 sequence reads: CASSLRIGQPEAFF. The CDR3 DNA reads TGCGCCAGCAGCTTGCGAATTGGACAGCCTGAAGCTTTCTTT.

This clone was seen at least ten times. The rearrangement uses TRBV9 and TRBJ1-2, with D unresolved. The CDR3 is 13 amino acids. Trimming took 2 bases from V and 8 from J, leaving 13 bases between them. Germline CDR1 and CDR2: SGDLS and YYNGEE. The CDR3 region has the DNA TGTGCCAGCAGCGTGGGTCCAGCTGGCGGCTACACCTTC. This encodes CASSVGPAGGYTF. The variable domain in full, with the rest retrieved from reference TRBV9 and TRBJ1-2, is DSGVTQTPKHLITATGQRVTLRCSPRSGDLSVYWYQQSLDQGLQFLIQYYNGEERAKGNILERFSAQQFPDLHSELNLSSLELGDSALYFCASSVGPAGGYTFGSGTRLTVV.

This clone came up many times. The rearrangement uses TRBV9 and TRBJ1-5; unclear D gene. In germline, CDR1 is SGDLS, CDR2 YYNGEE. The CDR3 is 14 amino acids. The V and J ends lost 0 bases and 3 bases respectively, with 7 bases between them. DNA for the CDR3: TGTGCCAGCAGCGTAGGACAAGCCAATCAGCCCCAGCATTTT. As protein: CASSVGQANQPQHF.

The CDR3 sequence: CASSTSRDRVDNSPLHF. DNA of the CDR3: TGCGCCAGCAGCACGTCCCGGGACAGGGTGGATAATTCACCCCTCCACTTT. This sequence joins TRBV5-1 and TRBJ1-6; 9 bases align to TRBD1. Germline V gives CDR1 SGHRS, CDR2 YFSETQ. This CDR3 is 17 amino acids long. J gave up 5 bases and V 4 bases, and 10 bases lay outside the gene matches.